This TCR beta chain was retrieved from a study of blood T cell repertoires in COVID-19. Study-wide background: Samples taken during acute and convalescent COVID-19 were collected in the United States, Italy and Spain. T cells, B-cell-depleted T cells, or PBMCs provided the cDNA or gDNA that served as material.

Under the authors' procedure: Amplified reference gene primers provided the basis for estimating nucleated cell counts. The repertoire was sequenced with immunoSEQ multiplex PCR; TCRdb's copy has only in-frame clones and lacks some. V, J and clone size are taken as reported in that table, and D and trimming were inferred from the DNA itself. The repertoire consists of about 670,000 clones, with about 87% occurring once and the leading ten covering 0.2% to 0.3%. The CDR3 consists of 15 residues. After removal of 3 bases from V and 5 bases from J, the junction contained 10 bases not matched to a gene. The germline V gene encodes CDR1 SGHKS and CDR2 YYEKEE (reference sequence).

This TCR came from a woman between 18 and 29 years old with acute or convalescent COVID-19. The specimen was peripheral blood. This chain uses TRBV5-5 with TRBJ1-2; 7 bases align to TRBD1. The chain's CDR3 is CASSWEPGQPYGYTF. The DNA for the CDR3 is TGTGCCAGCAGCTGGGAACCGGGACAGCCTTATGGCTACACCTTC.